The entry below describes one T cell receptor beta chain. This entry is derived from a study of blood T cell repertoires in COVID-19. Study in general: From the United States, Italy and Spain came samples of acute and convalescent COVID-19. In each case, the material was cDNA or gDNA derived from T cells, B-cell-depleted T cells, or PBMCs.

The CDR3 runs 13 residues. V dropped 6 bases and J dropped 2 bases, with 11 bases sitting between them. Germline CDR1 MNHEY, CDR2 SVGEGT. The Seattle patients joined while their infection was active and were tracked longitudinally afterward. Original methodology: Nucleated cell counts were estimated from reference gene primer amplification. Assay: immunoSEQ multiplex PCR; the TCRdb copy retains only in-frame clones and omits some. V and J calls and clone size are those listed in that table; D and trimming were worked out from the DNA. The table includes approximately 300,000 clones, approximately 92% detected once.

This sequence was found in a woman under 40 with COVID-19, enrolled during active disease. The sequenced material came from peripheral blood. The chain recombines TRBV6-2 or TRBV6-3 with TRBJ2-7; unclear D gene. CDR3 in DNA: TGTGCCAGCAGCCTCAATCAGGCCTACGAGCAGTACTTC. As protein: CASSLNQAYEQYF.